This TCR beta chain is from a study of cytotoxic CD8 clonotypes in ibrutinib-treated CLL. This clone was seen only a few times. The antigen is not known. Assay used: immunoSEQ multiplex PCR; TCRdb lists only in-frame clones, some missing. The data show a few hundred thousand clones, 70% seen once. Whole-study findings and limits: Among the clonotypes, public ones were uncommon and contracted or held stable on treatment.

In germline, CDR1 is MNHNY, CDR2 SVGAGI (reference sequence). CDR3 length: 14 amino acids. Trimming shortened V by 6 bases and J by 2 bases, and 11 bases separated the two germline ends. This chain links TRBV6-6 with TRBJ1-5; no definite D call. The clonotype originates from a human donor with chronic lymphocytic leukemia. Sequencing was performed on PBMCs, taken after 24 months of ibrutinib treatment. CDR3 in DNA: TGTGCCAGCAGCCCCGCGACGGGCAATCAGCCCCAGCATTTT. Its protein is CASSPATGNQPQHF.